The 21 T cell receptor beta chains below come from one sample, sequenced in a study of blood T cell repertoires in COVID-19. The protocol was immunoSEQ multiplex PCR, while the TCRdb copy is restricted to in-frame clones and leaves out a portion. Of approximately 76,000 clones listed, about 90% are singletons. The sample taken for sequencing was peripheral blood. These receptors originate from a human donor in a cohort sampled during active COVID-19.

CDR3 in DNA: TGTGCCAGCAGCTACTACAGGGGTATCCACACTGAAGCTTTCTTT. Translated, it gives CASSYYRGIHTEAFF. V is TRBV11-2 and J is TRBJ1-1, with 7 positions matching TRBD1. CDR3 size: 15 residues. The junction had 8 bases not matched to a gene; V was cut back by 4 bases and J by 3 bases. Looked up from germline, CDR1 is SGHAT and CDR2 is FQNNGV.

The V call is TRBV6-1, the J call TRBJ2-7; 7 nucleotides agree with TRBD1. J gave up 2 bases and V 2 bases, and 6 bases lay outside the gene matches. The germline gives CDR1 MNHNS, CDR2 SASEGT. The length of the CDR3 is 15 residues. Here the CDR3 reads CASSEWDSGTYEQYF. CDR3 in DNA: TGTGCCAGCAGTGAATGGGACAGTGGGACCTACGAGCAGTACTTC.

J is TRBJ1-5 and V is TRBV27; possibly TRBD1 for D (6 bases). Trimming removed 4 bases at V and 9 bases at J, with 16 bases between. Germline V lookup: CDR1 MNHEY, CDR2 SMNVEV (reference sequence). The CDR3 length is 14 residues. Here the CDR3 DNA reads TGTGCCAGCAGTTCGGGCAGGGGCCGGGCGCCCCAGCATTTT. Its translation: CASSSGRGRAPQHF.

This clone has just one count. CDR3 sequence (DNA): TGTGCCAGCAGCGCCCGGGGACTAGCGGGGGGGGACAGCTCCTACAATGAGCAGTTCTTC. Translating gives CASSARGLAGGDSSYNEQFF. The rearrangement uses TRBV2 and TRBJ2-1; the match to TRBD2 covers 16 bases. CDR1 is SNHLY and CDR2 is FYNNEI in the germline V gene. The CDR3 has 20 residues. J was trimmed by 0 bases and V by 6 bases; bases with no gene match: 11.

The chain recombines TRBV7-2 with TRBJ2-3, with D perhaps matching TRBD2 (5 bases). Trimming shortened V by 2 bases and J by 0 bases, and 18 bases separated the two germline ends. The CDR3 has 18 residues. Looked up from germline, CDR1 is SGHTA and CDR2 is FQGNSA. The CDR3 loop is CASSLMGYGEASTDTQYF. The CDR3, as DNA: TGTGCCAGCAGCTTAATGGGGTACGGGGAAGCCAGCACAGATACGCAGTATTTT.

V usage is TRBV3-1 (or the pseudogene TRBV3-2) and J usage is TRBJ2-7; no clear D gene. Germline loops: CDR1 LGHDT, CDR2 YNNKEL (reference sequence). The germline V and J ends were trimmed by 1 base and 0 bases, with 16 bases remaining between them. There are 17 residues in the CDR3. CDR3 loop: CASSQVRPAASSYEQYF. In nucleotides, the CDR3 is TGTGCCAGCAGCCAAGTGCGGCCGGCCGCAAGCTCCTACGAGCAGTACTTC.

The DNA for the CDR3 is TGTGCCAGCAAACCACTCAAGGGGCACGAGCAGTACTTC. It codes for CASKPLKGHEQYF. This chain connects TRBV6-6 to TRBJ2-7; D possibly corresponds to TRBD1 (5 bases). CDR1 and CDR2 from the germline V gene are MNHNY and SVGAGI (reference sequence). The ends were cut back, 7 bases at V and 5 bases at J, with 15 bases in the middle. The length of the CDR3 is 13 residues.

In its sample, this clone was seen once. The V gene is TRBV11-2, the J gene TRBJ2-7; the match to TRBD2 covers 10 bases. This CDR3 is 15 amino acids long. The germline gives CDR1 SGHAT, CDR2 FQNNGV. V was clipped by 5 bases and J by 3 bases; unmatched bases: 7. DNA of the CDR3: TGTGCCAGCAGCGCCCCTAGCGGGGGAAACTACGAGCAGTACTTC. Translated, it gives CASSAPSGGNYEQYF.

The gene calls are TRBV6-2 or TRBV6-3 and TRBJ1-5; D gene unclear. There are 14 residues in the CDR3. Germline assignment: CDR1 MNHEY and CDR2 SVGEGT. With 2 bases removed from V and 2 bases from J, the gap between germline ends came to 7 bases. The CDR3 nucleotides read TGTGCCAGCAGTTACGGCAGCGGCAATCAGCCCCAGCATTTT. Residues: CASSYGSGNQPQHF.

This clone appeared once. The chain combines TRBV2 with TRBJ2-7; D might be TRBD1 (6 bases). The CDR3 spans 13 residues. CDR1 and CDR2 from the germline V gene are SNHLY and FYNNEI. The germline V and J ends were trimmed by 6 bases and 4 bases, with 13 bases remaining between them. The CDR3 DNA is TGTGCCAGCAGGGGGGCCGAGGGGTACGAGCAGTACTTC. Translation gives CASRGAEGYEQYF.

The genes are TRBV7-3 and TRBJ2-7; maybe TRBD1 (6 bases). The germline gives CDR1 SGHTA, CDR2 FQGTGA. V dropped 5 bases and J dropped 2 bases, with 13 bases sitting between them. The length of the CDR3 is 14 residues. This CDR3 reads CASSLGQPPYEQYF. The CDR3 DNA follows: TGTGCCAGCAGCCTAGGACAGCCCCCCTACGAGCAGTACTTC.

The chain joins TRBV10-1 to TRBJ1-1; 7 nucleotides agree with TRBD1. J gave up 11 bases and V 0 bases, and 6 bases lay outside the gene matches. This CDR3 is built from 13 residues. Germline-derived CDR1 and CDR2 are WNHNN and SYGVQD (reference sequence). CDR3 residues: CASSESRTRGAFF. For the CDR3, the DNA is TGCGCCAGCAGTGAGTCTCGGACCAGGGGGGCTTTCTTT.

The CDR3 DNA sequence: TGTGCCAGCTCACCAGCAGGGGTGGAGCAGTACTTC. Protein: CASSPAGVEQYF. This rearrangement joins TRBV18 to TRBJ2-7; possible D gene TRBD1, 6 bases. Per germline, CDR1 KGHSH and CDR2 LQKENI. Trimming cost V 2 bases and J 7 bases, with 9 bases left between them. The length of the CDR3 is 12 residues.

The chain recombines TRBV11-2 with TRBJ1-1; possible D gene TRBD1, 6 bases. The V gene's germline CDR1 is SGHAT and CDR2 FQNNGV. Trimming cost V 5 bases and J 6 bases, with 10 bases left between them. The CDR3 runs 12 residues. Here the CDR3 reads CASSNTGPEAFF. The CDR3 DNA follows: TGTGCCAGCAGCAATACAGGGCCTGAAGCTTTCTTT.

This chain uses TRBV9 with TRBJ2-7, with D perhaps TRBD2 (6 bases). Germline assignment: CDR1 SGDLS and CDR2 YYNGEE. The CDR3 totals 14 residues. Trimming cost V 4 bases and J 1 base, with 12 bases left between them. The CDR3 loop reads CASSPGTESYEQYF. The CDR3 nucleotides read TGTGCCAGCAGCCCCGGGACTGAGTCCTACGAGCAGTACTTC.

This clone came up once. V and J are TRBV18 and TRBJ2-7, with D possibly TRBD2 on 6 matching bases. The CDR3 runs 15 residues. From germline, CDR1 is KGHSH and CDR2 LQKENI. Deletions cut 3 bases from V and 0 bases from J, with 12 bases between. CDR3 region: CASSPDNGGSYEQYF. Written as DNA, the CDR3 is TGTGCCAGCTCACCTGATAACGGGGGCTCCTACGAGCAGTACTTC.

The chain is built from TRBV2 and TRBJ2-2; 7 bases are a match to TRBD2. This CDR3 contains 13 residues. Germline V gene sequence: CDR1 SNHLY, CDR2 FYNNEI. Germline trimming cut 8 bases from V and 4 bases from J; bases unmatched to any gene: 4. CDR3 sequence reads: CASSREGTGELFF. CDR3 bases: TGTGCCAGCTCCAGGGAGGGCACCGGGGAGCTGTTTTTT. Supplemented by reference TRBV2 and TRBJ2-2, the full variable domain reads EPEVTQTPSHQVTQMGQEVILRCVPISNHLYFYWYRQILGQKVEFLVSFYNNEISEKSEIFDDQFSVERPDGSNFTLKIRSTKLEDSAMYFCASSREGTGELFFGEGSRLTVL.

This clone was recorded only once. The rearrangement joins TRBV3-1 (or the pseudogene TRBV3-2) to TRBJ1-1; tentative D call: TRBD1 (5 bases). The CDR3 has 15 residues. The germline V gene encodes CDR1 LGHDT and CDR2 YNNKEL (reference sequence). V was clipped by 0 bases and J by 3 bases, with 11 bases between them. As DNA, the CDR3 is TGTGCCAGCAGCCAAGATGGGGGAGGGGACACTGAAGCTTTCTTT. This encodes CASSQDGGGDTEAFF.

J is TRBJ1-5 and V is TRBV2; D unclear. The CDR3 covers 15 residues. V was trimmed by 5 bases and J by 7 bases, leaving 18 bases between them. The V gene's germline CDR1 is SNHLY and CDR2 FYNNEI. The chain's CDR3 is CASSQESAGWQPQHF. In DNA, the CDR3 is TGTGCCAGCAGTCAAGAATCGGCAGGATGGCAGCCCCAGCATTTT.

In this sample, this clone turned up once. V gene TRBV5-6 combines with J gene TRBJ1-1; the D is unclear. The V end was cut by 1 base, the J end by 10 bases, with 14 bases between. CDR1 SGHDT and CDR2 YYEEEE come from the germline V gene. The CDR3 has 13 residues. This CDR3 is CASSLYPGPGAFF. The CDR3 region has the DNA TGTGCCAGCAGCTTGTATCCGGGTCCGGGAGCTTTCTTT.

This chain connects TRBV7-9 to TRBJ2-1; tentatively, D is TRBD1 (6 bases). This CDR3 comprises 12 residues. Germline-derived CDR1 and CDR2 are SEHNR and FQNEAQ (reference sequence). Trimming took 6 bases from V and 9 from J, leaving 12 bases between them. The CDR3 DNA is TGTGCCAGCAGTCAAAGGGGGACTGAGCAGTTCTTC. Protein product: CASSQRGTEQFF.